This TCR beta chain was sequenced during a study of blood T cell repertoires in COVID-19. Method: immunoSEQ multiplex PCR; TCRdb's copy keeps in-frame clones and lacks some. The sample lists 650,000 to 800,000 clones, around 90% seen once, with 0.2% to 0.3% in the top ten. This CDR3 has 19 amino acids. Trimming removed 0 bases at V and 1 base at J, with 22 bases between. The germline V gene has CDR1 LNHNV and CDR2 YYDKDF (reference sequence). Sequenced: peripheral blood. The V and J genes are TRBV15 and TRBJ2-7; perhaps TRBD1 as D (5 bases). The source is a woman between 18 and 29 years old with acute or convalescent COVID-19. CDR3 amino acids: CATSRDPPNRSLRSYEQYF. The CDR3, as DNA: TGTGCCACCAGCAGAGACCCCCCGAACAGGTCCCTCCGTTCCTACGAGCAGTACTTC.